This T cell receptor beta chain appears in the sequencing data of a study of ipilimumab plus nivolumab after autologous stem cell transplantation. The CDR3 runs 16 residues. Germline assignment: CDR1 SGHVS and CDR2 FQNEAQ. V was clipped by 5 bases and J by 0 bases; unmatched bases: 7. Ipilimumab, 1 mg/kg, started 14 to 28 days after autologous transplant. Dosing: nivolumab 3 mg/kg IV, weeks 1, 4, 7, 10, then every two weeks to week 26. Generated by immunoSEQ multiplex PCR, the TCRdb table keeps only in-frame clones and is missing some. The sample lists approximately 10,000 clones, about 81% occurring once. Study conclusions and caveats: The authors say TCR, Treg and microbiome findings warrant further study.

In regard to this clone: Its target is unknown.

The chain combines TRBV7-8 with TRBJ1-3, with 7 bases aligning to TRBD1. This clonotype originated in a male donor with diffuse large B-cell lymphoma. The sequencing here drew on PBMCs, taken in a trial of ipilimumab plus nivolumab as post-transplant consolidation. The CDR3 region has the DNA TGTGCCAGCAGCCAACGGACAGGACGCTCTGGAAACACCATATATTTT. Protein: CASSQRTGRSGNTIYF.